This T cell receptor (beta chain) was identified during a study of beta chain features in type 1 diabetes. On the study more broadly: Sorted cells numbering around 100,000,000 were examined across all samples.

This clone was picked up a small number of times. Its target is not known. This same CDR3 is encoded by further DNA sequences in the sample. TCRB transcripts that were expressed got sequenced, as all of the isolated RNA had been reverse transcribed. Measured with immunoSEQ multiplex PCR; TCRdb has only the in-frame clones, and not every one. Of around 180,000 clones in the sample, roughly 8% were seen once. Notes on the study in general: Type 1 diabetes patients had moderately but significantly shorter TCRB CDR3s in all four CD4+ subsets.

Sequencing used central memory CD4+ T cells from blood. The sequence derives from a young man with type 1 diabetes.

CDR3 loop: CASSVGDSQETQYF. CDR3 nucleotides: TGCGCCAGCAGCGTGGGGGACAGCCAAGAGACCCAGTACTTC. The rearrangement links TRBV5-1 to TRBJ2-5, with TRBD1 identical over 7 bases. The CDR3 has 14 amino acids. CDR1 SGHRS and CDR2 YFSETQ come from the germline V gene. The V segment lost 4 bases and the J segment 1 base; nucleotides outside the gene matches: 4.